These 9 T cell receptor beta chains were sequenced from one sample in a study of blood T cell repertoires in COVID-19. Repertoires were generated with immunoSEQ multiplex PCR, while TCRdb's copy carries only in-frame clones and drops some. This repertoire shows some 200,000 clones, almost 85% found once; its top ten account for about 8%. The sample consisted of peripheral blood. The receptors were gathered from a woman aged 50 to 60 with active or convalescent COVID-19.

The gene calls are TRBV10-3 and TRBJ2-1; 11 bases map to TRBD2. Germline CDR1 and CDR2: ENHRY and SYGVKD. V gave up 5 bases and J gave up 2 bases; unmatched junction bases: 5. This CDR3 is built from 16 residues. The CDR3 reads CAISSGLAATYNEQFF. The CDR3 region has the DNA TGTGCCATCAGTTCGGGACTAGCGGCAACCTACAATGAGCAGTTCTTC.

The rearrangement uses TRBV28 and TRBJ1-6; 7 nucleotides align to TRBD1. Germline V gives CDR1 MDHEN, CDR2 SYDVKM. This CDR3 is 17 amino acids long. With 5 bases clipped from V and 4 bases from J, the junction kept 11 bases outside the gene matches. This chain's CDR3 is CASSPPGGVQYNSPLHF. DNA of the CDR3: TGTGCCAGCAGTCCCCCAGGGGGTGTACAGTATAATTCACCCCTCCACTTT.

The chain joins TRBV30 to TRBJ2-7; possible D gene TRBD2, 5 bases. Germline V gene lookup returns CDR1 GTSNPN and CDR2 SVGIG (reference sequence). The CDR3 sequence is 15 residues long. In nucleotides, the CDR3 is TGTGCTTACGACGGGAACTCGTCAATTATATACGAGCAGTACTTC. This codes for CAYDGNSSIIYEQYF.

The genes are TRBV2 and TRBJ1-6; tentatively, D is TRBD1 (6 bases). V was cut by 8 bases and J by 0 bases, with 14 bases left in between. The CDR3 spans 16 residues. Germline V gene sequence: CDR1 SNHLY, CDR2 FYNNEI. This chain's CDR3 is CASGGQPSSYNSPLHF. The DNA of the CDR3 is TGTGCCAGCGGAGGACAGCCTAGCTCCTATAATTCACCCCTCCACTTT.

The chain carries TRBV3-1 (or the pseudogene TRBV3-2) and TRBJ2-1, with a possible D match to TRBD2 (6 bases). V was trimmed by 8 bases and J by 10 bases, leaving 15 bases between them. This CDR3 comprises 12 residues. From germline, CDR1 is LGHDT and CDR2 YNNKEL (reference sequence). CDR3: CASRDGAGEQFF. Written as DNA, the CDR3 is TGTGCCAGCCGGGACGGGGCGGGAGAGCAGTTCTTC.

The gene calls are TRBV5-4 and TRBJ2-3; D uncertain. CDR1 SGHNT and CDR2 YYREEE come from the germline V gene (reference sequence). Trimming took off 5 bases at V and 0 bases at J, with 16 bases between the two ends. The CDR3 contains 16 residues. The CDR3, as DNA: TGTGCCAGCAGTCTAAGGATTTCGACTAGCACAGATACGCAGTATTTT. Amino acids: CASSLRISTSTDTQYF.

The chain recombines TRBV6-1 with TRBJ1-2, with D hard to call. This CDR3 spans 15 amino acids. CDR1 is MNHNS, CDR2 SASEGT, per germline. Deletions cut 1 base from V and 4 bases from J, with 13 bases between. In DNA, the CDR3 is TGTGCCAGCAGTGAAGACAGCTCCTCGGTCTATGGCTACACCTTC. It codes for CASSEDSSSVYGYTF.

This clone was found once. The V call is TRBV2, the J call TRBJ1-6; D gene ambiguous. V was pared by 4 bases and J by 11 bases, with 9 bases between. CDR3 length equals 12 residues. Germline values: CDR1 SNHLY, CDR2 FYNNEI. The CDR3 coding sequence is TGTGCCAGCAGTGGGGCGTTGGCACCCCTCCACTTT. This encodes CASSGALAPLHF.

This chain uses TRBV6-5 with TRBJ1-2; possible D gene TRBD1, 5 bases. CDR1 is MNHEY and CDR2 is SVGAGI in the germline V gene. Trimming shortened V by 6 bases and J by 4 bases, and 12 bases separated the two germline ends. This CDR3 region has 13 residues. Here the CDR3 DNA reads TGTGCCAGCAGGACCGGGGGGACCTATGGCTACACCTTC. Protein: CASRTGGTYGYTF.